This T cell receptor beta chain was retrieved from a study of blood T cell repertoires in COVID-19. Study-wide background: Acute and convalescent COVID-19 samples came from the United States, Italy and Spain. In each case, the material was cDNA or gDNA derived from T cells, B-cell-depleted T cells, or PBMCs.

Original analysis: Nucleated cell number was recorded as an estimate derived from reference gene primer amplification. Data came from immunoSEQ multiplex PCR; TCRdb stores just in-frame clones and leaves some out. V, J and clone size are taken as reported in that table, and D and trimming were inferred from the DNA itself. The sample consists of 200,000 to 300,000 clones, 80% to 90% of them appearing once. The CDR3 runs to 14 residues. J gave up 3 bases and V 3 bases, and 2 bases lay outside the gene matches. Germline-derived CDR1 and CDR2 are SGDLS and YYNGEE. This TCR came from a man between 50 and 59 years old with acute or convalescent COVID-19. The sequencing input was peripheral blood. J is TRBJ2-1 and V is TRBV9, with TRBD2 identical over 8 bases. CDR3 sequence reads: CASSAGTSYNEQFF. The CDR3 DNA sequence: TGTGCCAGCAGCGCCGGGACTAGCTACAATGAGCAGTTCTTC. The variable domain in full, completed from reference TRBV9 and TRBJ2-1, reads DSGVTQTPKHLITATGQRVTLRCSPRSGDLSVYWYQQSLDQGLQFLIQYYNGEERAKGNILERFSAQQFPDLHSELNLSSLELGDSALYFCASSAGTSYNEQFFGPGTRLTVL.